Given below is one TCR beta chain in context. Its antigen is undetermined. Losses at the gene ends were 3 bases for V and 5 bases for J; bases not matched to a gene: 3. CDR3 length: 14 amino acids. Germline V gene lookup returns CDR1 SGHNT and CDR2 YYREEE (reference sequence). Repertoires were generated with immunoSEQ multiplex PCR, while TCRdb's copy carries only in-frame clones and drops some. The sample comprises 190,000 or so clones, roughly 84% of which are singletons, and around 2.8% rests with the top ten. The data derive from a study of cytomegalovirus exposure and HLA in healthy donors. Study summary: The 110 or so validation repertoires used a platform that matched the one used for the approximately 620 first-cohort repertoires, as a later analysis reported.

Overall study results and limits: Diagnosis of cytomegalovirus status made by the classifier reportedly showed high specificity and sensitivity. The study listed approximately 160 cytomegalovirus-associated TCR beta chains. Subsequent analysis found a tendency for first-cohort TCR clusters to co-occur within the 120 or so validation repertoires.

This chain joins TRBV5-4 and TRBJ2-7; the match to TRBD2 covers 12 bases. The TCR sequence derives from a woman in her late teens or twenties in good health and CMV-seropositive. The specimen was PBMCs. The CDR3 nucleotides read TGTGCCAGCAGCTCTAGCGGGGGGGCGAACGAGCAGTACTTC. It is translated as CASSSSGGANEQYF.